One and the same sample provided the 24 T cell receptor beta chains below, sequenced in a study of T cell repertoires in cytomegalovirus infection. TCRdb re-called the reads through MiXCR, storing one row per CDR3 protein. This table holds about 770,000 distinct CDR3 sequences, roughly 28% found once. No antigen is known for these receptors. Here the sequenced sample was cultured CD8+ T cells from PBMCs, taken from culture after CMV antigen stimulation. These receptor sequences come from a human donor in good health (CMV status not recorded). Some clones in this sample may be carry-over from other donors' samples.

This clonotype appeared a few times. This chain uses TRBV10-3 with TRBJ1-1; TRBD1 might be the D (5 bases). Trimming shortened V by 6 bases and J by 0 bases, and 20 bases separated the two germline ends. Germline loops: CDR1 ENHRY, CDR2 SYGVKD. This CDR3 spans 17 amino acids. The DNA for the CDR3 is TGTGCCATCAGGCCCTTTGACAGCCCACTAATGAACACTGAAGCTTTCTTT. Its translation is CAIRPFDSPLMNTEAFF.

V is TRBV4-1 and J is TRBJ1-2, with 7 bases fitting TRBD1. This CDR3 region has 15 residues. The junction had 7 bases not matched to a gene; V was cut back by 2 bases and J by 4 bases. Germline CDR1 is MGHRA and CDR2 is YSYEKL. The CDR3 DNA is TGCGCCAGCAGCCAACTACAGGGGTCCCTCTATGGCTACACCTTC. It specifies CASSQLQGSLYGYTF.

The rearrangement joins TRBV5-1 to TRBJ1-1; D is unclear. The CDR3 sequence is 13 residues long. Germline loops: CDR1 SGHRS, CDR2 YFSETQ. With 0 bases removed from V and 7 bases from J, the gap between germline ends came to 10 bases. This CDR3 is CASSLVPYGEAFF. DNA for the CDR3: TGCGCCAGCAGCTTGGTGCCTTACGGTGAAGCTTTCTTT.

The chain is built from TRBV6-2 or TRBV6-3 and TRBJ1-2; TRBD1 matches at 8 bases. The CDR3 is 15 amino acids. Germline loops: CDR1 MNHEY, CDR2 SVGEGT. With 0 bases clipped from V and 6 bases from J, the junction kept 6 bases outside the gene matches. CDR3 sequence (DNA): TGTGCCAGCAGTTACTCGCCCCTGGACAGGGATGGCTACACCTTC. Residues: CASSYSPLDRDGYTF.

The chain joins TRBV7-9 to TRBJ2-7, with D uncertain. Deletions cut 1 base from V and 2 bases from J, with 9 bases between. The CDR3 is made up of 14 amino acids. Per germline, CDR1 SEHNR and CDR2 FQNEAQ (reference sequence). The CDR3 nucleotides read TGTGCCAGCAGCTTAGATGCAACTACCTACGAGCAGTACTTC. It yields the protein CASSLDATTYEQYF.

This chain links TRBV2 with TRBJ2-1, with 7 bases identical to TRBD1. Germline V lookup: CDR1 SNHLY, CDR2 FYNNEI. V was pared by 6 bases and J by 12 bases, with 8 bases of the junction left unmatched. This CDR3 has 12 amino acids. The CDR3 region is CASRGTVLGQFF. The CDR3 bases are TGTGCCAGCAGGGGGACAGTTCTGGGGCAGTTCTTC.

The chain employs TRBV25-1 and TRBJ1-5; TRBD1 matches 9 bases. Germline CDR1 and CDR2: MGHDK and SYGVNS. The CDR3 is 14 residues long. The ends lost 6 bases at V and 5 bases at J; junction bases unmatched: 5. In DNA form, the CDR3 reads TGTGCCAGCAGGGACAGGGGAATGTATCAGCCCCAGCATTTT. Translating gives CASRDRGMYQPQHF. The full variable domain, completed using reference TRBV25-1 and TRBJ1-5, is EADIYQTPRYLVIGTGKKITLECSQTMGHDKMYWYQQDPGMELHLIHYSYGVNSTEKGDLSSESTVSRIRTEHFPLTLESARPSHTSQYLCASRDRGMYQPQHFGDGTRLSIL.

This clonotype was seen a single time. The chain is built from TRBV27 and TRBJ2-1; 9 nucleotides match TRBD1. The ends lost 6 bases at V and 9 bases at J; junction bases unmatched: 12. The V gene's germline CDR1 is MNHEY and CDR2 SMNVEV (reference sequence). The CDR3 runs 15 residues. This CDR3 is CASRASGTGSTEQFF. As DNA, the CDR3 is TGTGCCAGCAGGGCGTCCGGGACAGGGAGCACTGAGCAGTTCTTC.

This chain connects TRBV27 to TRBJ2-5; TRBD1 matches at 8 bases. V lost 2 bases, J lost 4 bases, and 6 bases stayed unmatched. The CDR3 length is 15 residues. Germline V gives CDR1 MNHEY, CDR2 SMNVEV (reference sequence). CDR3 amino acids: CASSLGTRGRETQYF. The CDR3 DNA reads TGTGCCAGCAGTTTAGGAACCAGGGGGCGAGAGACCCAGTACTTC.

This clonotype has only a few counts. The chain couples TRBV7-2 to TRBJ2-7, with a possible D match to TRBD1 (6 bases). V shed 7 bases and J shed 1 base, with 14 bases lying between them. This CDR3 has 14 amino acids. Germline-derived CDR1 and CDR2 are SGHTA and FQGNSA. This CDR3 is CASTLGGWSYEQYF. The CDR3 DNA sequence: TGTGCCAGCACCCTAGGGGGTTGGTCCTACGAGCAGTACTTC.

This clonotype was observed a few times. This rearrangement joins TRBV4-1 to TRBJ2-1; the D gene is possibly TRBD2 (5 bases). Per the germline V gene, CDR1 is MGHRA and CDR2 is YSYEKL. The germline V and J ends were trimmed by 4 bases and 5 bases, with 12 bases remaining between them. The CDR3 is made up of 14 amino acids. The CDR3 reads CASSPEGVNNEQFF. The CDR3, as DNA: TGCGCCAGCAGCCCCGAGGGAGTGAACAATGAGCAGTTCTTC.

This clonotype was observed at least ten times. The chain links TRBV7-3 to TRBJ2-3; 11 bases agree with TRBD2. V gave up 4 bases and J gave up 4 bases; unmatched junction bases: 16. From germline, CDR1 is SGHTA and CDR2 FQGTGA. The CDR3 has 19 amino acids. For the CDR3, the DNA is TGTGCCAGCAGCTCAAAGAACCTAGCGGGGGGTTTTGGGTCAGATACGCAGTATTTT. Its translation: CASSSKNLAGGFGSDTQYF.

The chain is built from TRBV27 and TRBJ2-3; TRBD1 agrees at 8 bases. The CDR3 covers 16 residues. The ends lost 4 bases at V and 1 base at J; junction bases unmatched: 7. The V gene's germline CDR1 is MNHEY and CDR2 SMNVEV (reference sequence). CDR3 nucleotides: TGTGCCAGCAGTTCTATCGCGACAGGGGGCACAGATACGCAGTATTTT. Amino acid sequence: CASSSIATGGTDTQYF.

The CDR3 reads CASSLEIGGPGELFF. CDR3 sequence (DNA): TGTGCCAGCAGCTTGGAAATCGGGGGTCCCGGGGAGCTGTTTTTT. The chain joins TRBV5-6 to TRBJ2-2; TRBD2 is a possible D gene (6 bases). Deletions cut 0 bases from V and 6 bases from J, with 12 bases between. This CDR3 region has 15 residues. Germline CDR1 SGHDT, CDR2 YYEEEE.

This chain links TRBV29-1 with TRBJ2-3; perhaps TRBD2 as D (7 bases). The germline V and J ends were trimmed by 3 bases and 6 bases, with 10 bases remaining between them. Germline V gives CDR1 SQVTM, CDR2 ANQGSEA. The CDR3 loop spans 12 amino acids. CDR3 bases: TGCAGCGTTGAGGGGAGGGGGGATACGCAGTATTTT. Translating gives CSVEGRGDTQYF.

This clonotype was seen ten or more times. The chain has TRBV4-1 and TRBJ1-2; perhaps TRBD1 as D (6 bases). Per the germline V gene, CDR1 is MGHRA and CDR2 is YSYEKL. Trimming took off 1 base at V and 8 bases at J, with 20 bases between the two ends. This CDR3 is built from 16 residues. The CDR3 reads CASSQGTVDSERGYTF. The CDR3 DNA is TGCGCCAGCAGCCAAGGGACAGTCGATTCGGAGCGAGGCTACACCTTC.

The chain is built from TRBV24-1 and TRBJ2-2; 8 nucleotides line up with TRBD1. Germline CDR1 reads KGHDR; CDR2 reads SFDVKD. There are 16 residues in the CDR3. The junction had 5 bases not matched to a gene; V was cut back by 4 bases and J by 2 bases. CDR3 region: CATSEPGQGNTGELFF. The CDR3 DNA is TGTGCCACCAGTGAGCCCGGACAGGGAAACACCGGGGAGCTGTTTTTT.

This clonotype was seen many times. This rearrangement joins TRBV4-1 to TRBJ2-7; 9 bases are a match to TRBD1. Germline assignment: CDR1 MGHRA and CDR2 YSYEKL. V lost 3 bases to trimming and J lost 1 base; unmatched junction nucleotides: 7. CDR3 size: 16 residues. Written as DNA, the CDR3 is TGCGCCAGCAGCCAGAAACCGACAGGGGGTTCCTACGAGCAGTACTTC. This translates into CASSQKPTGGSYEQYF.

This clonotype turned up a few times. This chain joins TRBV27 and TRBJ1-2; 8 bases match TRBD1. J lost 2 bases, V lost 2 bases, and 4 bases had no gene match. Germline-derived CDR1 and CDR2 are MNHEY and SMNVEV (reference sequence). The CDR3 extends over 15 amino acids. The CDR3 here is CASSLTYRGNYGYTF. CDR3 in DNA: TGTGCCAGCAGTTTAACATACAGGGGGAACTATGGCTACACCTTC.

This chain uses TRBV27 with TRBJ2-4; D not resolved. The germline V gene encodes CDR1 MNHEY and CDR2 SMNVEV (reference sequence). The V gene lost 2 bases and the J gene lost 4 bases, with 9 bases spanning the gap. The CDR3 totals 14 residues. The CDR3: CASSLGVGKNIQYF. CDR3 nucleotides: TGTGCCAGCAGTTTAGGTGTAGGGAAAAACATTCAGTACTTC.

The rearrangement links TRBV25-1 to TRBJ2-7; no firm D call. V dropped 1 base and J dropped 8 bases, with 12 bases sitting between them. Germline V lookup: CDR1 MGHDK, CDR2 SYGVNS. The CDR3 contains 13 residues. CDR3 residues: CASSELLTGQQYV. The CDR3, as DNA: TGTGCCAGCAGTGAATTGTTGACGGGCCAGCAGTACGTC.

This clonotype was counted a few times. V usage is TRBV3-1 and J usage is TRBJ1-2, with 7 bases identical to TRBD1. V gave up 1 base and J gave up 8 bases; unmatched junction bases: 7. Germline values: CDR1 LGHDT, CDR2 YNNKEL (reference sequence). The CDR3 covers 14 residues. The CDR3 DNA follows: TGTGCCAGCAGCCAAGCGACAGGGAGGGAAGGCTACACCTTC. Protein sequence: CASSQATGREGYTF.

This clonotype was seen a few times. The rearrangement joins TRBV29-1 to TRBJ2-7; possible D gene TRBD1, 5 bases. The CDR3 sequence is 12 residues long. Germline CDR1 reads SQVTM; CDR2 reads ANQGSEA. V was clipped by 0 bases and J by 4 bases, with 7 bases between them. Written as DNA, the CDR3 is TGCAGCGTTGAAGATCAGGGTTACGAGCAGTACTTC. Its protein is CSVEDQGYEQYF.

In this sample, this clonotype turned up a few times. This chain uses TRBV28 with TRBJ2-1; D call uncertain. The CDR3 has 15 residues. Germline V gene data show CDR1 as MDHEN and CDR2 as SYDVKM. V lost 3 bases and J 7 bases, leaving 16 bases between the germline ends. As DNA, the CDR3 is TGTGCCAGCAGTTTGCCCCTTATGGTTGGAAATGAGCAGTTCTTC. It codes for CASSLPLMVGNEQFF.